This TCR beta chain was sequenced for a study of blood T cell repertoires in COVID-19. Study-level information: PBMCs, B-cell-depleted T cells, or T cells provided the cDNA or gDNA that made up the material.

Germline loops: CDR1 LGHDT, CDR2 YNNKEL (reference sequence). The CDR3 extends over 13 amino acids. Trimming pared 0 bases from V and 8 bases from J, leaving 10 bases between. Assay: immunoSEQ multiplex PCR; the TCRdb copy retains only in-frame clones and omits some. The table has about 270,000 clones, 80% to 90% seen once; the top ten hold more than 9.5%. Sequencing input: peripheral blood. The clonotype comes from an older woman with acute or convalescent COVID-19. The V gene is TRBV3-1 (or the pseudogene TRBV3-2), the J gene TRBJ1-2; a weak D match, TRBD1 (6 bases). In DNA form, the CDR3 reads TGTGCCAGCAGCCAAGAGGGCAGGGGAGGCTACACCTTC. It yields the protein CASSQEGRGGYTF.